This TCR beta chain was identified during a study of blood T cell repertoires in COVID-19. Study details: PBMCs, B-cell-depleted T cells, or T cells were the source of the cDNA or gDNA that made up the material.

Clones were sequenced by immunoSEQ multiplex PCR, and TCRdb holds only the in-frame ones, with some missing. The sample has around 130,000 clones, approximately 88% seen once. Germline CDR1 reads SGHRS; CDR2 reads YFSETQ. This CDR3 has 15 residues. The V end was cut by 4 bases, the J end by 2 bases, with 14 bases between. The TCR was taken from a man aged 70 or older with active COVID-19. The chain recombines TRBV5-1 with TRBJ2-3; possible D gene TRBD1, 5 bases. Specimen: peripheral blood. The CDR3 region is CASSPQAGITDTQYF. The CDR3 DNA follows: TGCGCCAGCAGCCCCCAGGCAGGGATCACAGATACGCAGTATTTT. Full variable domain (missing parts from reference TRBV5-1 and TRBJ2-3): KAGVTQTPRYLIKTRGQQVTLSCSPISGHRSVSWYQQTPGQGLQFLFEYFSETQRNKGNFPGRFSGRQFSNSRSEMNVSTLELGDSALYLCASSPQAGITDTQYFGPGTRLTVL.